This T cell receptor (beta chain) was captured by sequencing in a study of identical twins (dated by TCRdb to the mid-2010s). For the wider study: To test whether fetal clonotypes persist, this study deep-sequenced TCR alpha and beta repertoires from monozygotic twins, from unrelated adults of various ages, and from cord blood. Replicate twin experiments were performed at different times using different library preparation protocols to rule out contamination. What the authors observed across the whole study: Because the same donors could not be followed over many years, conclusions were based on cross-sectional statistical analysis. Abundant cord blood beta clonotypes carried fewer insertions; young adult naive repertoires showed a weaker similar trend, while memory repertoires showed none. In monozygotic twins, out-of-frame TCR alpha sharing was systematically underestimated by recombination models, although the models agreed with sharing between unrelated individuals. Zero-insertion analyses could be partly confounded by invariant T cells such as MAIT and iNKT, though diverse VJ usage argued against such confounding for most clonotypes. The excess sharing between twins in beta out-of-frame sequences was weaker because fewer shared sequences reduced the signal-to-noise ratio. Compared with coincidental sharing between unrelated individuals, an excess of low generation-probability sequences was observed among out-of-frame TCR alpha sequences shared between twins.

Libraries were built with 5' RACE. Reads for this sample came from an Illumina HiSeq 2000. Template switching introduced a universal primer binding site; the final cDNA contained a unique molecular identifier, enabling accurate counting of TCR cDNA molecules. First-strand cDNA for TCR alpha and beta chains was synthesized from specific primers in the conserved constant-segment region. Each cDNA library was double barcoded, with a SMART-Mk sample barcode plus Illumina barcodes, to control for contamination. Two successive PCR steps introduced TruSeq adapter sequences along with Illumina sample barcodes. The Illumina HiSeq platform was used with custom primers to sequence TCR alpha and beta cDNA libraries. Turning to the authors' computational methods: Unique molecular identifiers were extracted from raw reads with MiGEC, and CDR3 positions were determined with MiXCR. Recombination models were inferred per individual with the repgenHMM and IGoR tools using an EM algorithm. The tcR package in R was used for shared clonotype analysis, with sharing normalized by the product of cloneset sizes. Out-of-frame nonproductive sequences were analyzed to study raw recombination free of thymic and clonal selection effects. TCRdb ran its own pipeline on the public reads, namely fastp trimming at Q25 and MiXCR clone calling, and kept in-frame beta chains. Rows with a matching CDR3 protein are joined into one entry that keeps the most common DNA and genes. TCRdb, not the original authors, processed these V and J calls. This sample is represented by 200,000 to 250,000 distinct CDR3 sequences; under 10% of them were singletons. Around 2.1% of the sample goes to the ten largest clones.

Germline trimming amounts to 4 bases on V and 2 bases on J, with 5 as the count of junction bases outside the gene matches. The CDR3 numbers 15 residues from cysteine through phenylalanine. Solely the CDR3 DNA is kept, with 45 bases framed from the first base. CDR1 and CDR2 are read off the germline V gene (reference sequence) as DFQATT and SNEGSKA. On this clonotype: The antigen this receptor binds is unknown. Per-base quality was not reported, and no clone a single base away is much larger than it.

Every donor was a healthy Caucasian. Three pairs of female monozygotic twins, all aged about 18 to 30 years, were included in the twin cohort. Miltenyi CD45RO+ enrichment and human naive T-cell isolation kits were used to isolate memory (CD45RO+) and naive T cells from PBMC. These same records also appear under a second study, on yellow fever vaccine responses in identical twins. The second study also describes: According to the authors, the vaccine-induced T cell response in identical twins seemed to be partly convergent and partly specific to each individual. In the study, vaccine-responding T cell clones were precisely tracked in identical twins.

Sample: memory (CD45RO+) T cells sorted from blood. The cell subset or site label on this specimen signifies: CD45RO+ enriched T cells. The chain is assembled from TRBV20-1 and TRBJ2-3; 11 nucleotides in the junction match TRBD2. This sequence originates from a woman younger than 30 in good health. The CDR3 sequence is CSATTSGGLTDTQYF. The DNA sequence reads TGCAGTGCTACCACTAGCGGGGGCCTCACAGATACGCAGTATTTT.